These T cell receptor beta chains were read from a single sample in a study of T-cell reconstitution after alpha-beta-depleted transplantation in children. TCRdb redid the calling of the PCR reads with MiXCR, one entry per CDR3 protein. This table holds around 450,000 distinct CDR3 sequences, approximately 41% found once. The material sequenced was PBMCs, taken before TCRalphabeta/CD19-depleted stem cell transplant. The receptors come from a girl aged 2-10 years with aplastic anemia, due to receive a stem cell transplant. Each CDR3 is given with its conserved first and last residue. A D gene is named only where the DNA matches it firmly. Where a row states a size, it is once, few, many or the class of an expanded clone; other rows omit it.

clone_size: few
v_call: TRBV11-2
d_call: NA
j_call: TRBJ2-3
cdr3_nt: TGTGCCAGCTTAGAGTGGGGCGGCACAGATACGCAGTATTTT
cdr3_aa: CASLEWGGTDTQYF

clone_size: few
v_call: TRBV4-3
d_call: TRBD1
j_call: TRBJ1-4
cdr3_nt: TGCGCCAGCAGCCAACACAGGGGGACTAATGAAAAACTGTTTTTT
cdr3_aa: CASSQHRGTNEKLFF

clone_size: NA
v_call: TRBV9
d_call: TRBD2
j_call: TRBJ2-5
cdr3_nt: TGTGCCAGCAGCGTAGGGGAGGGCTGGGGCCAAGAGACCCAGTACTTC
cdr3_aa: CASSVGEGWGQETQYF

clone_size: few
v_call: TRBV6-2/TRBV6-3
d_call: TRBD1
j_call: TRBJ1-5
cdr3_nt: TGTGCCACCAGGGACAGGGGAGTGCAGCCCCAGCATTTT
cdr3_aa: CATRDRGVQPQHF

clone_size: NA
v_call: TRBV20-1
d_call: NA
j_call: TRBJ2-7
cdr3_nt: TGCAGTGCTAGACCGAGGACAGTACCCTACGAGCAGTACTTC
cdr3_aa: CSARPRTVPYEQYF

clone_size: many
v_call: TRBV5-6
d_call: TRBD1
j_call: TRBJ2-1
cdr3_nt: TGTGCCAGCAGCTTGCGGTATAGGACAGGGGATAACAATGAGCAGTTCTTC
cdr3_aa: CASSLRYRTGDNNEQFF

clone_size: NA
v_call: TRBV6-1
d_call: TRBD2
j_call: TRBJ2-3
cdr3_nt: TGTGCCAGCACCAGGGAAGGTAGCGGGAGGTCAGATACGCAGTATTTT
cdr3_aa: CASTREGSGRSDTQYF

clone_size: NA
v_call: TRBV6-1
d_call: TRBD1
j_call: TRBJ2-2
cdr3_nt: TGTGCCAGCAGTGAAGCGCAGCACAGGGGTGCCGGGGAGCTGTTTTTT
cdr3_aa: CASSEAQHRGAGELFF

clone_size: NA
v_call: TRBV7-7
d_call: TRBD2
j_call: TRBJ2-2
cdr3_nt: TGTGCCAGCAGCTTAGTACCGATAGCGGGAGGCACCGGGGAGCTGTTTTTT
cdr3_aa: CASSLVPIAGGTGELFF

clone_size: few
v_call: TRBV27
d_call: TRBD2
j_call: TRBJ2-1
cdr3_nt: TGTGCCAGCAGTTTATATAGCGGGAGCTCCTACAATGAGCAGTTCTTC
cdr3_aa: CASSLYSGSSYNEQFF

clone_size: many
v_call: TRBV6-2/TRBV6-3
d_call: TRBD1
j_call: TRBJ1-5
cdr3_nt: TGTGCCAGCAGTTACAGGGGACAGGGCATTCAGCCCCAGCATTTT
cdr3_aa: CASSYRGQGIQPQHF

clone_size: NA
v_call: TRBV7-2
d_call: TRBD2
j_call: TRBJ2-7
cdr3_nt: TGTGCCAGCAGCTCCCCGGGACTAGGGAGATACGAGCAGTACTTC
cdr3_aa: CASSSPGLGRYEQYF

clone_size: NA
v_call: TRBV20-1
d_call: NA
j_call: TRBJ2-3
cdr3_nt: TGCAGTGCTAGTTTCAGGGGCACAGATACGCAGTATTTT
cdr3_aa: CSASFRGTDTQYF

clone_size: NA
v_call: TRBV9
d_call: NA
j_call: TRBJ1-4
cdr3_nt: TGTGCCAGCAGCGTATCCGGGGCAACTAATGAAAAACTGTTTTTT
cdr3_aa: CASSVSGATNEKLFF

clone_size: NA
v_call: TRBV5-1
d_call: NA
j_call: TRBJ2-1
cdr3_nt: TGCGCCAGCAGCTTGGAAGGTTTTTCAAACTCCTACAATGAGCAGTTCTTC
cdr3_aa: CASSLEGFSNSYNEQFF